Sequencing of this T cell receptor (beta chain) was carried out in a study of human T cells and chemical hapten exposure. Findings and caveats of the study: Relative to controls, expanded TCRs formed significantly more large CDR3 similarity clusters. Those TCRs sitting above 1 in 1000 frequency stayed the same with DPC sensitization.

Time point of the sample: pre-sensitization, week 0. Treatment described: therapeutic diphenylcyclopropenone sensitization with weekly scalp DPC. TCRdb itself ran the RACE reads through MiXCR, one entry per CDR3 protein. This table holds 38,000 or so distinct CDR3 sequences, 7.6% found once. The CDR3 is 12 residues long. V dropped 3 bases and J dropped 3; count of bases not matched to a gene: 2. In germline, CDR1 is GTSNPN, CDR2 SVGIG (reference sequence). This clonotype came up many times. Its antigen is undetermined. The V gene is TRBV30, the J gene TRBJ2-7, with TRBD1 identical over 7 bases. The receptor comes from a woman in her forties or fifties with alopecia areata. Some clones in this sample may be carry-over from other donors' samples. The specimen comprised whole blood, sampled in connection with sensitization to the hapten diphenylcyclopropenone (DPC). Written as DNA, the CDR3 is TGTGCCTGGAGGGGACAGTTCTACGAGCAGTACTTC. Translated, it gives CAWRGQFYEQYF.